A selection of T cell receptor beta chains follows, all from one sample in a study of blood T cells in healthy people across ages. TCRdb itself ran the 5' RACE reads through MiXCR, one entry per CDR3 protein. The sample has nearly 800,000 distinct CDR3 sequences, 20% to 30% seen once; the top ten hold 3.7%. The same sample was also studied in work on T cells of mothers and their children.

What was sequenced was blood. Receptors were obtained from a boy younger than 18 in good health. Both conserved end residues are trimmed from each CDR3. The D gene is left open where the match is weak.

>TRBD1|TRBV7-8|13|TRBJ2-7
ASSFPGQGRFEQY
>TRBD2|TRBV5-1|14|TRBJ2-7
ASSLAGGRLVYEQY
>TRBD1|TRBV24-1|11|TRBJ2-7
ATRATGADEQY
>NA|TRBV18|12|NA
ASSPWGLSHEQY
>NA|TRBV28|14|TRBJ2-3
ASTQRGGRLTDTQY
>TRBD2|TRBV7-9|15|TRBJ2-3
ASSSSLAAGITDTQY
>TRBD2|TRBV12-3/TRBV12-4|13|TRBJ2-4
ASSPRGVAKNIQY
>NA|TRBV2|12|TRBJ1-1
ARERKPGNTEAF
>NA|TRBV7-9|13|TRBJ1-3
ASRPTASSGNTIY
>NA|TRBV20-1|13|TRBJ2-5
SARAVGSVQETQY
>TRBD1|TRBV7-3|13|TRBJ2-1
ASSTGQGYYNEQF
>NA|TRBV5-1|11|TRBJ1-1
ASSFDSYTEAF
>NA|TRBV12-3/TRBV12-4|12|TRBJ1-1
ASSSGTTNTEAF
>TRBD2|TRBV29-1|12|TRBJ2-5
SVDSTSGGGTQY
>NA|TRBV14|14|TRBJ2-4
ASSQAPRSSQNIQY
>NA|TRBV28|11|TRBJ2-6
ASSAPGANVLT
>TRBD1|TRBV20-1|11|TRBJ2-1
SARDRWGNEQF
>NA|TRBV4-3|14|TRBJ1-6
ASSQEVFFYNSPLH
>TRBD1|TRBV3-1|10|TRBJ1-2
ASSDRNYGYT
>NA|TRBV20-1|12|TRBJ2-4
SATSPGSKNIQY
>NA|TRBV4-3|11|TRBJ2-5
ASSHNRMETQY
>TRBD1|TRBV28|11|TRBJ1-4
ASKGGNGEKLF
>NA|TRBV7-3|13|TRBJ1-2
ASSATGGASYGYT
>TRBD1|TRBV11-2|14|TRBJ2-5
ASSLGDRGIQETQY
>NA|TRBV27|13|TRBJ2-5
ASSLIRVARETQY
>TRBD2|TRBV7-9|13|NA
ASRPTSGRFHEQY
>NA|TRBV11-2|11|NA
ASSLDIGYEQF
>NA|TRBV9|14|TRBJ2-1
ASSTRVWGARNEQF
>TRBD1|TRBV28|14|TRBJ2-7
ASSFGQGVLSYEQY
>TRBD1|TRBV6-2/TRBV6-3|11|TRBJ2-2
ASSDRVPGELF
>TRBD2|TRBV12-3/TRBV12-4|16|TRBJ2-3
ASRPGTSGGYITDTQY
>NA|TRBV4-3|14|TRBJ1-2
ASSQTSYTANYGYT
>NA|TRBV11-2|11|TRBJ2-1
ASSPRRGYEQF
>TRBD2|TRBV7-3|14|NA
ASSLAQLAGVNEQF
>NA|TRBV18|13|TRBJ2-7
ASSPRAESSHEQY
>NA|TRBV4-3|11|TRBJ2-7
ASSQAPGYEQY
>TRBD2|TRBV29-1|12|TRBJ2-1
SVPAGGSSNEQF